This TCR beta chain was recovered during a study of blood T cell repertoires in COVID-19. Study-level information: Samples taken during acute and convalescent COVID-19 were collected in the United States, Italy and Spain. Sources were T cells, B-cell-depleted T cells, or PBMCs; the material itself was cDNA or gDNA.

V shed 1 base and J 2 bases; nucleotides not matched to a gene: 1. Germline V gene data show CDR1 as SGHVS and CDR2 as FNYEAQ. The CDR3 runs 14 residues. In the original processing: It was from reference gene primer amplification that nucleated cell counts were estimated. The table came from immunoSEQ multiplex PCR; TCRdb's copy has only in-frame clones and leaves some out. The DNA gave D and trimming, while V, J and clone size come from that table. The sample shows 35,000 to 40,000 clones, roughly 87% of them seen only once. Input material: peripheral blood. The chain carries TRBV7-6 and TRBJ1-1; TRBD1 agrees at 7 bases. This TCR was sampled from a human donor in a cohort sampled during active COVID-19. CDR3 coding DNA: TGTGCCAGCAGCTTAGGACAGGGAAACACTGAAGCTTTCTTT. Its protein is CASSLGQGNTEAFF.